The sequence of this T cell receptor (beta chain) was determined in a study of control samples from healthy donors and cancer patients. Here immunoSEQ multiplex PCR was the method, and the copy in TCRdb shows in-frame clones only, minus some. The sample carries some 150,000 clones, roughly 94% recorded once. Trimming stripped 6 bases from V and 1 base from J, with 9 bases between. From germline, CDR1 is SNHLY and CDR2 FYNNEI. This CDR3 contains 13 residues. The receptor comes from a man aged 40-49 years in good health. The sequenced material came from blood. The chain employs TRBV2 and TRBJ1-1; D uncertain. CDR3 sequence: CASRAYPNTEAFF. The CDR3 DNA reads as TGTGCCAGCAGGGCCTACCCGAACACTGAAGCTTTCTTT.